One and the same sample provided the 29 T cell receptor beta chains below, sequenced in a study of tumor and adjacent non-tumor tissue in lung cancer. TCRbeta libraries were built with three rounds of nested PCR, modified from ARM-PCR. TCRdb independently ran MiXCR on the multiplex PCR reads; one entry per CDR3 protein. Seen here are roughly 43,000 distinct CDR3 sequences, roughly 66% observed once, and the top ten hold under 60%. No cell sorting was done before RNA was extracted from the tissue. Distant lung tissue was collected more than 3 cm away from the tumor edge. The specimen was distant non-tumor lung tissue. These receptors were obtained from a man aged 50-59 years with non-small cell lung cancer.

As concerns this clonotype: This may be a read error, as it is one base from a much larger clone. The chain couples TRBV12-3 or TRBV12-4 to TRBJ1-4; D is ambiguous. CDR3 length: 13 amino acids. Trimming took off 7 bases at V and 8 bases at J, with 14 bases between the two ends. The CDR3 here is CASNFSQSEKLFF. Here the CDR3 DNA reads TGTGCCAGCAATTTTAGTCAGAGCGAAAAACTGTTTTTT.

Concerning this clonotype: A read error is possible here, since a much larger clone lies one base away. J is TRBJ2-7 and V is TRBV10-3, with D unresolved. The V and J ends lost 6 bases and 0 bases respectively, with 6 bases between them. From germline, CDR1 is ENHRY and CDR2 SYGVKD. The CDR3 covers 12 residues. Written as DNA, the CDR3 is TGTGCCATCAGGGTAGGCTCCTACGAGCAGTACTTC. Amino acid sequence: CAIRVGSYEQYF.

This clonotype was seen a few times. The chain has TRBV20-1 and TRBJ1-6; 7 bases are a match to TRBD1. The CDR3 contains 12 residues. V lost 0 bases and J lost 13; bases outside the gene matches: 3. The germline gives CDR1 DFQATT, CDR2 SNEGSKA (reference sequence). The chain's CDR3 is CSARDPTGPLHF. The CDR3 bases are TGCAGTGCTAGAGATCCGACAGGGCCCCTCCACTTT.

This rearrangement joins TRBV11-1 to TRBJ1-1; 9 bases are shared with TRBD1. The CDR3 sequence is 13 residues long. J gave up 7 bases and V 10 bases, and 10 bases lay outside the gene matches. The V gene's germline CDR1 is SGHAT and CDR2 FQDESV (reference sequence). The CDR3, as DNA: TGTGCCAACAGTCCCGAGACAGGGGGTGAAGCTTTCTTT. It codes for CANSPETGGEAFF.

The rearrangement uses TRBV2 and TRBJ1-5; D is perhaps TRBD1 (5 bases). V dropped 4 bases and J dropped 3 bases, with 22 bases sitting between them. The CDR3 covers 18 residues. The germline V gene has CDR1 SNHLY and CDR2 FYNNEI. In DNA form, the CDR3 reads TGTGCCAGCAGTGGGGACTGGACGCTGTCGAGGCACAATCAGCCCCAGCATTTT. Translated: CASSGDWTLSRHNQPQHF.

In the case of this clonotype: Likely a read error: the CDR3 ends without its conserved phenylalanine or tryptophan. The rearrangement uses TRBV12-3 or TRBV12-4 and TRBJ2-1, with a weak D call TRBD2 (5 bases). Trimming cost V 0 bases and J 2 bases, with 11 bases left between them. This CDR3 contains 16 residues. CDR3 DNA: TGTGCCAGCAGTTTAGCGGGAGCTAGCCCCTACAATGAGCAGTTCCTC. It encodes CASSLAGASPYNEQFL.

Details on this clonotype: Given a much more abundant clone one base away, this may be a read error. The chain joins TRBV12-3 or TRBV12-4 to TRBJ2-3, with D tentatively TRBD1 or TRBD2 (5 bases each). The ends were cut back, 7 bases at V and 0 bases at J, with 14 bases in the middle. The CDR3 has 15 amino acids. The CDR3: CASNIRDRSTDTQYF. The CDR3 DNA reads TGTGCCAGCAATATCCGGGACCGGAGCACAGATACGCAGTATTTT.

This clonotype was picked up many times. The chain has TRBV29-1 and TRBJ1-1; a possible D gene is TRBD1 (6 bases). Germline CDR1 is SQVTM and CDR2 is ANQGSEA. V gave up 1 base and J gave up 3 bases, with 12 bases separating them. This CDR3 is built from 14 residues. The CDR3 reads CSVEGRPGDTEAFF. CDR3 DNA sequence: TGCAGCGTTGAAGGGCGCCCAGGGGACACTGAAGCTTTCTTT.

The chain is built from TRBV30 and TRBJ2-3; D is ambiguous. Germline V gene sequence: CDR1 GTSNPN, CDR2 SVGIG (reference sequence). With 3 bases removed from V and 0 bases from J, the gap between germline ends came to 10 bases. There are 14 residues in the CDR3. CDR3 region: CAWRTLGSTDTQYF. As DNA, the CDR3 is TGTGCCTGGAGGACGCTTGGGAGCACAGATACGCAGTATTTT.

Regarding this clonotype: This may be a read error, as it is one base from a much larger clone. The V and J genes are TRBV20-1 and TRBJ1-2; D is unclear. Germline V gene lookup returns CDR1 DFQATT and CDR2 SNEGSKA (reference sequence). V gave up 5 bases and J gave up 7 bases, with 14 bases separating them. The CDR3 runs to 12 residues. CDR3 sequence reads: CSAPPQDCGYTF. CDR3 sequence (DNA): TGCAGTGCTCCACCGCAGGACTGTGGCTACACCTTC.

The sample holds a few counts of this clonotype. Possible read error: a much larger clone is one base away. In this CDR3 the conserved last residue, phenylalanine or tryptophan, is missing, so a read error is likely. The chain couples TRBV29-1 to TRBJ2-2; D is ambiguous. V was pared by 7 bases and J by 2 bases, with 14 bases between. The CDR3 sequence is 14 residues long. Germline V gene data show CDR1 as SQVTM and CDR2 as ANQGSEA. CDR3 DNA: TGCAGCGCCCTGACATCTCCCAACACCGGGGAGCTGTTTTCT. It encodes CSALTSPNTGELFS.

This clonotype was counted at least ten times. This chain connects TRBV6-4 to TRBJ2-2; D is undetermined. Germline V gene sequence: CDR1 MRHNA, CDR2 SNTAGT. With 2 bases removed from V and 2 bases from J, the gap between germline ends came to 6 bases. The CDR3 has 14 amino acids. CDR3 amino acids: CASSDDDNTGELFF. CDR3 DNA sequence: TGTGCCAGCAGTGACGATGACAACACCGGGGAGCTGTTTTTT.

The V gene is TRBV6-6, the J gene TRBJ1-1; TRBD1 is a possible D gene (6 bases). The V gene lost 5 bases and the J gene lost 4 bases, with 17 bases spanning the gap. Germline assignment: CDR1 MNHNY and CDR2 SVGAGI (reference sequence). There are 15 residues in the CDR3. DNA of the CDR3: TGTGCCAGCAGTCACGCTAAAACAGGGAGCACTGAAGCTTTCTTT. This gives the protein CASSHAKTGSTEAFF.

Comments on this clonotype: Possible read error: a much larger clone is one base away. The chain couples TRBV29-1 to TRBJ2-5, with D possibly called TRBD1 or TRBD2 (6 bases each). Germline CDR1 reads SQVTM; CDR2 reads ANQGSEA. CDR3 length: 14 residues. The CDR3 loop is CNVDPGGGAETQYF. The CDR3 coding sequence is TGCAACGTTGACCCCGGAGGGGGTGCGGAGACCCAGTACTTC.

This clonotype is medium-sized within its sample. The chain uses TRBV6-5 and TRBJ2-1, with 7 bases fitting TRBD2. This CDR3 region has 15 residues. In germline, CDR1 is MNHEY, CDR2 SVGAGI. V lost 2 bases and J lost 7; bases outside the gene matches: 8. CDR3 nucleotide sequence: TGTGCCAGCAGTTACGTCGCGGGAGCCTTGAATGAGCAGTTCTTC. It yields the protein CASSYVAGALNEQFF.

Sample share makes this clonotype medium-sized. This rearrangement joins TRBV29-1 to TRBJ2-2; 7 bases align to TRBD2. This CDR3 region has 14 residues. Germline CDR1 reads SQVTM; CDR2 reads ANQGSEA. Trimming removed 3 bases from V and 2 bases from J; junction bases left unmatched: 3. CDR3 region: CSVERGSNTGELFF. DNA of the CDR3: TGCAGCGTTGAGCGGGGGTCCAACACCGGGGAGCTGTTTTTT.

As regards this clonotype: The CDR3 carries no conserved terminal phenylalanine or tryptophan, so it likely arises from a read error. The DNA is left out, because the CDR3 cannot be placed on it with certainty; the CDR3 is given as TCRdb lists it. The J gene is TRBJ1-5, the V gene TRBV10-2. With termini counted, the CDR3 has 15 amino acids. Per germline, CDR1 WSHSY and CDR2 SAAADI. This CDR3 reads CASSESTLSSQPQHY.

This clonotype occurred once. The junction differs from germline at one of its ends, possibly a read error. This chain uses TRBV6-2 or TRBV6-3 with TRBJ1-1, with TRBD1 as a possible D gene (5 bases). Germline CDR1 is MNHEY and CDR2 is SVGEGT. The CDR3 runs to 14 residues. CDR3 amino acids: CASSSERGDAEALF. CDR3 nucleotides: TGTGCCAGCAGCTCGGAGCGCGGGGACGCTGAAGCTTTATTT.

This clonotype was seen more than once but under ten times. Without the conserved terminal phenylalanine or tryptophan, this CDR3 likely stems from a read error. This chain uses TRBV12-3 or TRBV12-4 with TRBJ1-1; 12 positions match TRBD1. The V and J ends lost 8 bases and 4 bases, in that order; junction bases with no gene match: 8. CDR3 length: 15 residues. CDR3 sequence (DNA): TGTGCCAGCGCCGGGACAGGGGGCGGTAGCACTGAAGCTTTCATT. Translated, it gives CASAGTGGGSTEAFI.

This clonotype rates as medium-sized (0.01 to 0.1%). The J gene is TRBJ2-7, the V gene TRBV11-2; 10 bases are a match to TRBD2. Germline V gives CDR1 SGHAT, CDR2 FQNNGV. V trimming: 4 bases; J trimming: 6 bases; junction bases outside the gene matches: 9. This CDR3 region has 15 residues. The CDR3 loop is CASSSQRGGPIEQYF. Here the CDR3 DNA reads TGTGCCAGCAGCTCCCAGCGGGGGGGCCCCATCGAGCAGTACTTC.

Concerning this clonotype itself: A single base separates this from a much larger clone, so it may be a read error. The chain uses TRBV12-3 or TRBV12-4 and TRBJ2-1, with D tentatively TRBD1 or TRBD2 (5 bases each). V was shortened by 5 bases and J by 0 bases, with 14 bases between the two germline ends. CDR3 length: 16 amino acids. The CDR3 DNA is TGTGCCAGCAGTCCCCGGGGCGACGGCTCCTACAATGAGCAGTTCTTC. It encodes CASSPRGDGSYNEQFF.

Points on this clonotype: The junction does not match germline at one end; this may be a read error. The rearrangement links TRBV29-1 to TRBJ2-5, with D perhaps matching TRBD1 or TRBD2 (7 bases each). The CDR3 has 15 amino acids. CDR1 and CDR2 (germline): SQVTM, ANQGSEA. The CDR3 DNA sequence: TGCAGCGTTGACGAAAGGGCAGGGGGGGATGAGATCCAGTACTTC. It yields the protein CSVDERAGGDEIQYF.

The chain is built from TRBV29-1 and TRBJ2-3; 12 nucleotides line up with TRBD1. Trimming removed 7 bases from V and 10 bases from J; junction bases left unmatched: 15. The CDR3 is 15 amino acids. Germline V CDR1 and CDR2: SQVTM, ANQGSEA. The DNA of the CDR3 is TGCAGCGCGACCTCCGGGACAGGGGGCACTGATGCGCAGTATTTT. Translation: CSATSGTGGTDAQYF.

Remarks on this clonotype: Given a much more abundant clone one base away, this may be a read error. The rearrangement joins TRBV14 to TRBJ2-1, with TRBD2 identical over 10 bases. CDR1 and CDR2 from the germline V gene are SGHDN and FVKESK. This CDR3 comprises 16 residues. The CDR3 loop is CASSLLAGASCNEQFF. CDR3 nucleotide sequence: TGTGCCAGCAGCCTTCTAGCGGGGGCCTCCTGCAATGAGCAGTTCTTC.

Notes on this clonotype: A read error is possible here, since a much larger clone lies one base away. The CDR3 end shows no conserved phenylalanine or tryptophan, and so a read error is likely. The chain joins TRBV6-5 to TRBJ1-3, with D possibly matching TRBD1 (5 bases). The CDR3 length is 13 residues. Germline values: CDR1 MNHEY, CDR2 SVGAGI. V lost 10 bases and J lost 2, with 12 bases in between. The CDR3 bases are TGTGCCACCGGGGGGACTACTGGAAACACCATATATTCT. Protein: CATGGTTGNTIYS.

About this clonotype itself: An end of the junction differs from the germline gene, which may be a read error. The rearrangement uses TRBV6-5 and TRBJ2-7; 7 bases are shared with TRBD1. This CDR3 is 14 amino acids long. Germline lookup yields CDR1 MNHEY and CDR2 SVGAGI. Written as DNA, the CDR3 is TGTTCCAGCAGTCACCCACAGGGGCCCTACGAGCAGTACTTC. Residues: CSSSHPQGPYEQYF.

Points on this clonotype: One end of the junction does not line up with germline, which may come from a read error. The CDR3 loop reads CASSEAQRGGTDTQYF. The CDR3 bases are TGTGCTAGCAGTGAAGCGCAGCGGGGAGGGACAGATACGCAGTATTTT. V usage is TRBV6-1 and J usage is TRBJ2-3, with TRBD2 identical over 7 bases. Germline V gene data show CDR1 as MNHNS and CDR2 as SASEGT. This CDR3 spans 16 amino acids.

This clonotype was detected many times. The genes are TRBV14 and TRBJ2-7, with 7 bases that match TRBD1. The junction had 4 bases not matched to a gene; V was cut back by 5 bases and J by 3 bases. CDR1 SGHDN and CDR2 FVKESK come from the germline V gene. This CDR3 region has 13 residues. The CDR3 protein is CASSRGQVYEQYF. As DNA, the CDR3 is TGTGCCAGCAGCAGAGGACAGGTCTACGAGCAGTACTTC.

This clonotype was counted once. An end of the junction differs from the germline gene, which may be a read error. This sequence joins TRBV11-2 and TRBJ2-4; 8 nucleotides line up with TRBD2. CDR1 is SGHAT and CDR2 is FQNNGV in the germline V gene. CDR3 length: 16 residues. CDR3 protein: CVSSALGGGAKNIQYF. Here the CDR3 DNA reads TGTGTCAGCAGCGCATTGGGCGGGGGGGCCAAAAACATTCAGTACTTC.